One sample yielded the 8 T cell receptor beta chains listed below, sequenced in a study of CD8+ T cells in alopecia areata. Sequencing used cDNA as its template, made by extracting RNA and reverse transcribing it. TCRdb's table, derived via immunoSEQ multiplex PCR, lists solely in-frame clones and lacks some. The sample shows 100,000 to 150,000 clones, over 50% of them seen only once. The sequencing here drew on CD4+ T cells sorted from blood, taken at week 0. These receptors were obtained from a human donor with alopecia areata.

The rearrangement joins TRBV28 to TRBJ2-5, with 9 bases matching TRBD1. The germline gives CDR1 MDHEN, CDR2 SYDVKM. V lost 5 bases and J lost 5; bases outside the gene matches: 6. The CDR3 sequence is 14 residues long. The CDR3 loop reads CASSGDREVETQYF. In nucleotides, the CDR3 is TGTGCCAGCAGTGGGGACAGGGAAGTTGAGACCCAGTACTTC.

The chain uses TRBV11-2 and TRBJ1-5, with a weak D call TRBD1 (5 bases). CDR3 size: 17 residues. Looked up from germline, CDR1 is SGHAT and CDR2 is FQNNGV. The V end was cut by 1 base, the J end by 1 base, with 14 bases between. For the CDR3, the DNA is TGTGCCAGCAGCTTAGGAAGGGGCCAGGGAAGCAATCAGCCCCAGCATTTT. Its protein product is CASSLGRGQGSNQPQHF.

The V gene is TRBV5-1, the J gene TRBJ2-3; perhaps TRBD1 as D (5 bases). The V end was cut by 2 bases, the J end by 0 bases, with 7 bases between. The CDR3 has 14 amino acids. Germline V CDR1 and CDR2: SGHRS, YFSETQ. The CDR3 DNA follows: TGCGCCAGCAGCTTAGGACACAGCACAGATACGCAGTATTTT. It translates to CASSLGHSTDTQYF.

The chain is built from TRBV6-5 and TRBJ2-7, with TRBD2 matching over 8 bases. Trimming took 0 bases from V and 3 from J; bases not matched to a gene: 4. The CDR3 runs 15 residues. Per germline, CDR1 MNHEY and CDR2 SVGAGI. CDR3: CASSYSRLAFYEQYF. The DNA for the CDR3 is TGTGCCAGCAGTTACTCGAGACTAGCGTTCTACGAGCAGTACTTC.

The chain uses TRBV19 and TRBJ2-6; no firm D call. Germline V gene data show CDR1 as LNHDA and CDR2 as SQIVND (reference sequence). The CDR3 is 15 amino acids. V was clipped by 4 bases and J by 0 bases, with 7 bases between them. For the CDR3, the DNA is TGTGCCAGTAGTACCCCTAGCTCTGGGGCCAACGTCCTGACTTTC. Its protein is CASSTPSSGANVLTF.

The CDR3: CASSTSVNTEAFF. The CDR3, as DNA: TGTGCCAGTAGTACTTCAGTGAACACTGAAGCTTTCTTT. The rearrangement joins TRBV19 to TRBJ1-1; D is undetermined. The CDR3 length is 13 residues. Germline loops: CDR1 LNHDA, CDR2 SQIVND (reference sequence). Trimming cost V 4 bases and J 0 bases, with 6 bases left between them.

V and J are TRBV9 and TRBJ2-7; the D gene could be TRBD1 or TRBD2 (5 bases each). V shed 0 bases and J shed 3 bases, with 16 bases lying between them. Per germline, CDR1 SGDLS and CDR2 YYNGEE. The CDR3 is made up of 16 amino acids. The CDR3 DNA follows: TGTGCCAGCAGCGTAGACCCCGGGGCGATAAACTACGAGCAGTACTTC. Encoded protein: CASSVDPGAINYEQYF. The full variable domain, rest sourced from reference TRBV9 and TRBJ2-7, is DSGVTQTPKHLITATGQRVTLRCSPRSGDLSVYWYQQSLDQGLQFLIQYYNGEERAKGNILERFSAQQFPDLHSELNLSSLELGDSALYFCASSVDPGAINYEQYFGPGTRLTVT.

This clone came up a few times. V usage is TRBV29-1 and J usage is TRBJ2-5; TRBD2 matches 7 bases. V shed 7 bases and J 3 bases; nucleotides not matched to a gene: 11. Per germline, CDR1 SQVTM and CDR2 ANQGSEA. The CDR3 consists of 14 residues. In DNA form, the CDR3 reads TGCAGCGCCCAGGGAGGGAGGTCCGAAGAGACCCAGTACTTC. Protein product: CSAQGGRSEETQYF.